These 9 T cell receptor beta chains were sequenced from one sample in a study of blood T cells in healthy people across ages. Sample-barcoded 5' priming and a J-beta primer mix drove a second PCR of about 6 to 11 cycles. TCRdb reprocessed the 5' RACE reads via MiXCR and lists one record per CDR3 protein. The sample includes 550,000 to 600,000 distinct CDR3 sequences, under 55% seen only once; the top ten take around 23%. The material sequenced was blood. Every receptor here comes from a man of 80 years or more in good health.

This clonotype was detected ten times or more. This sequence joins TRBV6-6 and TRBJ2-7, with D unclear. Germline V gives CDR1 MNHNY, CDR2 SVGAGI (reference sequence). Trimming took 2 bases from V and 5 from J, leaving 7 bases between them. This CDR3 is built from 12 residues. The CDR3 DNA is TGTGCCAGCAGTTACCGACGGGACGAGCAGTACTTC. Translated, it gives CASSYRRDEQYF.

CDR3 nucleotide sequence: TGTGCCAGCAGTGCTCGAGGTCGTGGCAATCAGCCCCAGCATTTT. Encoded protein: CASSARGRGNQPQHF. This chain joins TRBV6-2 or TRBV6-3 and TRBJ1-5; D not resolved. The CDR3 has 15 amino acids. Looked up from germline, CDR1 is MNHEY and CDR2 is SVGEGT. V was pared by 5 bases and J by 2 bases, with 13 bases between.

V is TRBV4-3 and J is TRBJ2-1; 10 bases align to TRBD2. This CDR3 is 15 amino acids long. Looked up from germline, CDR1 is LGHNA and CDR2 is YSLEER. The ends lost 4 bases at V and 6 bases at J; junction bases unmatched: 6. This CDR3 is CASSRSGLAFNEQFF. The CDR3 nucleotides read TGCGCCAGCAGCCGCTCGGGACTAGCGTTCAATGAGCAGTTCTTC.

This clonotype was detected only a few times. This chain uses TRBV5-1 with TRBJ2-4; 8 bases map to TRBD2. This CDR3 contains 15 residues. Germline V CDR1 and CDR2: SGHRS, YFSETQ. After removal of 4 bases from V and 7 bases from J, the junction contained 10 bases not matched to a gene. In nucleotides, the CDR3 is TGCGCCAGCAGCCGGGTTAGCGGGGAGGAGAACATTCAGTACTTC. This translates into CASSRVSGEENIQYF.

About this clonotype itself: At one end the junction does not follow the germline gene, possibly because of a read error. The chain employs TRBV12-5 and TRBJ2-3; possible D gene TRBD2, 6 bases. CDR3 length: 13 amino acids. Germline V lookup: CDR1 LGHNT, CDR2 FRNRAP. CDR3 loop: CARGRDSTDTQYF. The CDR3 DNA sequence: TGTGCTCGTGGTCGGGACTCAACAGATACGCAGTATTTT.

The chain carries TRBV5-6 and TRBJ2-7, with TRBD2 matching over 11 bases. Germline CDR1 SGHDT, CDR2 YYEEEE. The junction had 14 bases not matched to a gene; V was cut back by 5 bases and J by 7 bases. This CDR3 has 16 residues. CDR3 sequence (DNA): TGTGCCAGCAGGTTTGGTGCTAGCGGGGGGTACAATGAGCAGTACTTC. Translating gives CASRFGASGGYNEQYF.

The CDR3 sequence is CASSLGWARYEQYF. The CDR3 coding sequence is TGTGCCAGCAGCTTAGGGTGGGCCCGTTACGAGCAGTACTTC. The chain has TRBV7-2 and TRBJ2-7; D uncertain. The CDR3 consists of 14 residues. From germline, CDR1 is SGHTA and CDR2 FQGNSA. With 1 base removed from V and 4 bases from J, the gap between germline ends came to 11 bases.

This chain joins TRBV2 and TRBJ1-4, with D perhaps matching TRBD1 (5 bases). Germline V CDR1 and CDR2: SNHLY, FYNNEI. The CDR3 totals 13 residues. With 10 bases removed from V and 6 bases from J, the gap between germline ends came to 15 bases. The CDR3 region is CANSNQGYEKLFF. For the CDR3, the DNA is TGTGCCAACTCAAATCAGGGATATGAAAAACTGTTTTTT.

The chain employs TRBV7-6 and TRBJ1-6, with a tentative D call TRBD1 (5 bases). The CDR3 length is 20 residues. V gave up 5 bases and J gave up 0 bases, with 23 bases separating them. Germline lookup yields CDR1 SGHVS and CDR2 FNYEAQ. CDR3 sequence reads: CASSPGRWWDGGSYNSPLHF. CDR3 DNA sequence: TGTGCCAGCAGCCCAGGTCGATGGTGGGACGGAGGCTCCTATAATTCACCCCTCCACTTT.